This paragraph reports one T cell receptor beta chain. Antigen: not known. This PCR relied on a set of 60 Vbeta primers and 13 Jbeta primers. TCRdb's table, derived via immunoSEQ multiplex PCR, lists solely in-frame clones and lacks some. The data show about 110,000 clones, around 67% seen once. This sample is part of a study of cytomegalovirus exposure and HLA in healthy donors. Study findings and constraints: Using the classifier, cytomegalovirus status was reportedly diagnosed with high specificity and sensitivity. Through in vitro validation, a few CMV-associated chains were shown to be specific for CMV antigens.

V was shortened by 8 bases and J by 8 bases, with 23 bases between the two germline ends. In germline, CDR1 is GTSNPN, CDR2 SVGIG (reference sequence). The CDR3 consists of 14 residues. Each of the donors was a healthy bone marrow donor. The TCR comes from a woman aged 40 to 50 in good health and CMV-seropositive. The chain recombines TRBV30 with TRBJ2-3; D might be TRBD2 (7 bases). The sample was PBMCs. CDR3 residues: CAAPGGGAGATQYF. The CDR3 nucleotides are TGTGCCGCGCCCGGAGGGGGGGCGGGAGCTACGCAGTATTTT.